This is a list of T cell receptor beta chains from one sample in a study of CD8+ T cells in alopecia areata. The method was immunoSEQ multiplex PCR; TCRdb's version includes in-frame clones alone and lacks a portion of them. The sample shows roughly 64,000 clones, about 40% of them seen only once. Sequenced sample: NKG2D-low CD8+ T cells sorted from blood. These receptors were collected from a human donor with alopecia areata. CDR3s include the opening cysteine and the closing phenylalanine or tryptophan. Fields, in order: CDR3 protein, CDR3 DNA, clone size, J gene, D gene, V gene. The D gene is left open where the match is weak. Clone size is not always given. Where it is, it says once, few, many or a class for expanded clones.

cdr3_aa: CASSYSITSGNEQFF
cdr3_nt: TGTGCCAGCAGTTACTCGATCACATCTGGTAATGAGCAGTTCTTC
clone_size: -
j_call: TRBJ2-1
d_call: -
v_call: TRBV6-5

cdr3_aa: CASSAAVPKVTDTQYF
cdr3_nt: TGTGCCAGCAGTGCAGCAGTCCCGAAGGTCACAGATACGCAGTATTTT
clone_size: -
j_call: TRBJ2-3
d_call: -
v_call: TRBV27

cdr3_aa: CASSSGGPPYEQYF
cdr3_nt: TGTGCCAGCAGTTCCGGAGGGCCCCCCTACGAGCAGTACTTC
clone_size: -
j_call: TRBJ2-7
d_call: -
v_call: TRBV13

cdr3_aa: CASSLEGNTGELFF
cdr3_nt: TGTGCCAGCAGTTTAGAGGGTAACACCGGGGAGCTGTTTTTT
clone_size: -
j_call: TRBJ2-2
d_call: -
v_call: TRBV27

cdr3_aa: CASTGQQPNSPLHF
cdr3_nt: TGTGCCAGCACCGGACAGCAGCCTAATTCACCCCTCCACTTT
clone_size: -
j_call: TRBJ1-6
d_call: -
v_call: TRBV2

cdr3_aa: CASSWGQGDTEAFF
cdr3_nt: TGCGCCAGCAGCTGGGGACAGGGGGACACTGAAGCTTTCTTT
clone_size: few
j_call: TRBJ1-1
d_call: TRBD1
v_call: TRBV5-1

cdr3_aa: CSVFRGTNYGYTF
cdr3_nt: TGCAGCGTTTTTAGGGGCACTAACTATGGCTACACCTTC
clone_size: -
j_call: TRBJ1-2
d_call: -
v_call: TRBV29-1

cdr3_aa: CASSYPEGGRSDEQFF
cdr3_nt: TGTGCCAGCAGTTACCCCGAGGGGGGGCGCAGCGATGAGCAGTTCTTC
clone_size: -
j_call: TRBJ2-1
d_call: -
v_call: TRBV6-6

cdr3_aa: CASSLGRSYEQYF
cdr3_nt: TGCGCCAGCAGCCTGGGACGGTCCTACGAGCAGTACTTC
clone_size: few
j_call: TRBJ2-7
d_call: -
v_call: TRBV5-1

cdr3_aa: CASSPGRSYGYTF
cdr3_nt: TGTGCCAGCAGTCCAGGACGGTCTTATGGCTACACCTTC
clone_size: -
j_call: TRBJ1-2
d_call: -
v_call: TRBV27

cdr3_aa: CASSLGAGAYGYTF
cdr3_nt: TGTGCCAGCAGCTTAGGTGCAGGGGCCTATGGCTACACCTTC
clone_size: -
j_call: TRBJ1-2
d_call: -
v_call: TRBV7-9

cdr3_aa: CASSGTEAGELFF
cdr3_nt: TGCGCCAGCAGTGGGACTGAGGCGGGGGAGCTGTTTTTT
clone_size: few
j_call: TRBJ2-2
d_call: -
v_call: TRBV10-2

cdr3_aa: CSVETSGYTF
cdr3_nt: TGCAGCGTTGAAACATCTGGCTACACCTTC
clone_size: -
j_call: TRBJ1-2
d_call: -
v_call: TRBV29-1

cdr3_aa: CASSDQGIETQYF
cdr3_nt: TGTGCCAGCAGCGATCAGGGGATAGAGACCCAGTACTTC
clone_size: -
j_call: TRBJ2-5
d_call: -
v_call: TRBV7-3

cdr3_aa: CASSQETLYEQYF
cdr3_nt: TGCGCCAGCAGCCAAGAGACCCTCTACGAGCAGTACTTC
clone_size: -
j_call: TRBJ2-7
d_call: -
v_call: TRBV4-1

cdr3_aa: CASRRENQETQYF
cdr3_nt: TGCGCCAGCAGAAGGGAGAACCAAGAGACCCAGTACTTC
clone_size: -
j_call: TRBJ2-5
d_call: -
v_call: TRBV4-1

cdr3_aa: CASSPDREYYGYTF
cdr3_nt: TGTGCCAGCAGCCCGGACAGGGAATACTATGGCTACACCTTC
clone_size: medium-sized
j_call: TRBJ1-2
d_call: TRBD1
v_call: TRBV7-9

cdr3_aa: CASNPAIYNEQFF
cdr3_nt: TGTGCCAGCAACCCTGCGATCTACAATGAGCAGTTCTTC
clone_size: few
j_call: TRBJ2-1
d_call: -
v_call: TRBV28

cdr3_aa: CASSLSLNPTDTQYF
cdr3_nt: TGTGCCAGCAGCTTAAGCCTCAATCCAACAGATACGCAGTATTTT
clone_size: -
j_call: TRBJ2-3
d_call: -
v_call: TRBV7-3

cdr3_aa: CASPIGAGDLLSFF
cdr3_nt: TGTGCCAGCCCGATCGGTGCGGGAGACCTTTTATCGTTCTTC
clone_size: -
j_call: TRBJ2-1
d_call: TRBD2
v_call: TRBV25-1

cdr3_aa: CASSQSGQAPRMNTGELFF
cdr3_nt: TGCGCCAGCAGTCAATCTGGACAGGCCCCGCGAATGAACACCGGGGAGCTGTTTTTT
clone_size: few
j_call: TRBJ2-2
d_call: TRBD1
v_call: TRBV23-1

cdr3_aa: CASSSGLGLNYEQYF
cdr3_nt: TGTGCCAGCAGCTCCGGACTGGGACTGAACTACGAGCAGTACTTC
clone_size: -
j_call: TRBJ2-7
d_call: -
v_call: TRBV7-6

cdr3_aa: CSFLVGTLEYNEQFF
cdr3_nt: TGCAGCTTTCTCGTCGGGACACTGGAGTACAATGAGCAGTTCTTC
clone_size: -
j_call: TRBJ2-1
d_call: -
v_call: TRBV29-1

cdr3_aa: CASSVGQGTTEAFF
cdr3_nt: TGCGCCAGCTCCGTCGGACAGGGGACCACTGAAGCTTTCTTT
clone_size: -
j_call: TRBJ1-1
d_call: TRBD1
v_call: TRBV5-1

cdr3_aa: CASSDPNWEEKLFF
cdr3_nt: TGTGCCAGCAGTGATCCCAACTGGGAGGAAAAACTGTTTTTT
clone_size: -
j_call: TRBJ1-4
d_call: -
v_call: TRBV2

cdr3_aa: CASSLALGDRETYEQYF
cdr3_nt: TGTGCCAGCAGCTTAGCTCTTGGGGACAGGGAAACCTACGAGCAGTACTTC
clone_size: -
j_call: TRBJ2-7
d_call: TRBD1
v_call: TRBV7-2

cdr3_aa: CASSIVPESYEQYF
cdr3_nt: TGTGCCAGTAGTATAGTCCCGGAATCCTACGAGCAGTACTTC
clone_size: -
j_call: TRBJ2-7
d_call: -
v_call: TRBV19